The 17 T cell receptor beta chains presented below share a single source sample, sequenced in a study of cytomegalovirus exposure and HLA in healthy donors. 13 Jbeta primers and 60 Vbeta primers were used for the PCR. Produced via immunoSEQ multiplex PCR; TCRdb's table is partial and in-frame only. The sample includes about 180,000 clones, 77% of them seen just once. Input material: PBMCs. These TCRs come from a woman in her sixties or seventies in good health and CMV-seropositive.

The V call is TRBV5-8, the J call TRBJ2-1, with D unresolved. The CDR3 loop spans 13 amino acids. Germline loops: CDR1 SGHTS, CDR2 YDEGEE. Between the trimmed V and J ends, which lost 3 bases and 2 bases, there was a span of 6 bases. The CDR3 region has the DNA TGTGCCAGCAGCTCGGAGACCTACAATGAGCAGTTCTTC. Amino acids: CASSSETYNEQFF.

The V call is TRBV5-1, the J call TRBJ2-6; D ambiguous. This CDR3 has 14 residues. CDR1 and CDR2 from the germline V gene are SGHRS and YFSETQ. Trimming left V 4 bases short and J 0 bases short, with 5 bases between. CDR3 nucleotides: TGCGCCAGCAGCCAATTCTCTGGGGCCAACGTCCTGACTTTC. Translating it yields CASSQFSGANVLTF.

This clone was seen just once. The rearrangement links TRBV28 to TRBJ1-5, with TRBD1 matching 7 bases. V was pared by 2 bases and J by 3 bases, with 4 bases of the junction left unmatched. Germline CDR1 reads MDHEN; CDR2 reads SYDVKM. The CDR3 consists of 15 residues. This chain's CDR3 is CASSLPQGHNQPQHF. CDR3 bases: TGTGCCAGCAGTTTACCACAGGGGCACAATCAGCCCCAGCATTTT. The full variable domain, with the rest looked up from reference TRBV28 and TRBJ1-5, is DVKVTQSSRYLVKRTGEKVFLECVQDMDHENMFWYRQDPGLGLRLIYFSYDVKMKEKGDIPEGYSVSREKKERFSLILESASTNQTSMYLCASSLPQGHNQPQHFGDGTRLSIL.

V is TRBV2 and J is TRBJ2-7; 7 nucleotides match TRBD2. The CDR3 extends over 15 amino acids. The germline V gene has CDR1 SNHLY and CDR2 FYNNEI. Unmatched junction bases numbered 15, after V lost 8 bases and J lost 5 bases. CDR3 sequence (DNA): TGTGCCAGCGGGAGGGGACTACCTTCGCGAAACGAGCAGTACTTC. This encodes CASGRGLPSRNEQYF.

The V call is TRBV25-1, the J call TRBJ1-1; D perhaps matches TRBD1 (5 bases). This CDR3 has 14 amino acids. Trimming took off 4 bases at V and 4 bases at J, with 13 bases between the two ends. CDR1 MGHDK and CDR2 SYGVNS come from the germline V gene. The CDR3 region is CASSATVMSTEAFF. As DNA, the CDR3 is TGTGCCAGCAGTGCGACAGTTATGAGCACTGAAGCTTTCTTT.

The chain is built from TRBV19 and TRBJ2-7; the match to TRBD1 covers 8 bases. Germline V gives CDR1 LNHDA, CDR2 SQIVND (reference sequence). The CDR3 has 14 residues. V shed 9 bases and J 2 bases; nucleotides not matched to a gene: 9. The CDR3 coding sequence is TGTGCCAGCCGAGACAGGGGCCAGCCCTACGAGCAGTACTTC. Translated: CASRDRGQPYEQYF.

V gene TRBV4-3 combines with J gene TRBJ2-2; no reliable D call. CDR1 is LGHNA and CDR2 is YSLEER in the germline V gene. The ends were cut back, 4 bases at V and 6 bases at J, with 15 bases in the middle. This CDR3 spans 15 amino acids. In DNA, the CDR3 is TGCGCCAGCAGCCCCTCCCCGAGAGGCCCCGGGGAGCTGTTTTTT. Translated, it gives CASSPSPRGPGELFF.

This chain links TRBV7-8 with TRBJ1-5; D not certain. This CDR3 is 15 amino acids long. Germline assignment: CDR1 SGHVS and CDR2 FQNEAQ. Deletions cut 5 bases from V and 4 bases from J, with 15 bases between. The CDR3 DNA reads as TGTGCCAGCAGCGTAACAGCTTCGGGGAATCAGCCCCAGCATTTT. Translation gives CASSVTASGNQPQHF.

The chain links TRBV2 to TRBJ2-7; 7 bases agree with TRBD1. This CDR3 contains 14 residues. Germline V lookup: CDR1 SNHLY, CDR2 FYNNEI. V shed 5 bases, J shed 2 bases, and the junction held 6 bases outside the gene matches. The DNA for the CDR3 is TGTGCCAGCAGTTCAGCAGGGGGAGCCTACGAGCAGTACTTC. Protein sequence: CASSSAGGAYEQYF.

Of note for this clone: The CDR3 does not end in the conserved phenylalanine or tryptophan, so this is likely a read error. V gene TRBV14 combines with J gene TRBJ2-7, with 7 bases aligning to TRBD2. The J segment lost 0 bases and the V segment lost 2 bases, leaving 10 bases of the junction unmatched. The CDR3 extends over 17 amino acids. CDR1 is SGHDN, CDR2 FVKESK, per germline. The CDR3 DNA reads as TGTGCCAGCAGCCAATTTCCCAGCGGGACCTCCTCCTACGAGCAGTACCTC. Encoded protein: CASSQFPSGTSSYEQYL.

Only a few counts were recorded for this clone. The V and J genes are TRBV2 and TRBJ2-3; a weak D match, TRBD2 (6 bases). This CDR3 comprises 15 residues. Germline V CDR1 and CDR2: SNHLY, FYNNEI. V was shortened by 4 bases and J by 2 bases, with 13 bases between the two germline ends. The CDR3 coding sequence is TGTGCCAGCAGTGCGAGTAGCGGTTACACAGATACGCAGTATTTT. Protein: CASSASSGYTDTQYF.

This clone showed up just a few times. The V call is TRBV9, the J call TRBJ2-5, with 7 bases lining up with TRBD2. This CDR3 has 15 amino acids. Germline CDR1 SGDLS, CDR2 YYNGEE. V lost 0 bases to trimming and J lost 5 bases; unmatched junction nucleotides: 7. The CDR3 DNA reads TGTGCCAGCAGCGTAGGAGGGAGGGCCGGGGAGACCCAGTACTTC. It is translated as CASSVGGRAGETQYF.

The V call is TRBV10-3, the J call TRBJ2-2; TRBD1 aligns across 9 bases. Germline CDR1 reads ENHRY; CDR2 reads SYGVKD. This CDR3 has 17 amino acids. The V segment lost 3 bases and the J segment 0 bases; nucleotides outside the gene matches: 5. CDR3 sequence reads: CAISDPGQGPNTGELFF. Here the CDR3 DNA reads TGTGCCATCAGTGACCCGGGACAGGGACCGAACACCGGGGAGCTGTTTTTT.

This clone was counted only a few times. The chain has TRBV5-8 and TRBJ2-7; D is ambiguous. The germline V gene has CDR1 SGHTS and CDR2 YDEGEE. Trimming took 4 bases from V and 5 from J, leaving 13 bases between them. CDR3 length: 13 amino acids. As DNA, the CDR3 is TGTGCCAGCAGCCTATATGTCTACGACGAGCAGTACTTC. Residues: CASSLYVYDEQYF.

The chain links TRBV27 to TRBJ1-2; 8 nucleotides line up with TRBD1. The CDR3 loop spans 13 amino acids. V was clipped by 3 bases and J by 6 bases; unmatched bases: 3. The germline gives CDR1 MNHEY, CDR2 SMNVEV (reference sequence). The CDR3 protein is CASSFPQGDGYTF. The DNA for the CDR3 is TGTGCCAGCAGTTTCCCACAGGGGGATGGCTACACCTTC.

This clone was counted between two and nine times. The CDR3 spells CASSPDRRRANVLTF. The CDR3, as DNA: TGTGCCAGCAGTCCCGACAGGCGGCGGGCCAACGTCCTGACTTTC. This sequence joins TRBV28 and TRBJ2-6, with TRBD1 as a possible D gene (6 bases). In germline, CDR1 is MDHEN, CDR2 SYDVKM. The CDR3 has 15 residues. V was cut by 5 bases and J by 5 bases, with 13 bases left in between.

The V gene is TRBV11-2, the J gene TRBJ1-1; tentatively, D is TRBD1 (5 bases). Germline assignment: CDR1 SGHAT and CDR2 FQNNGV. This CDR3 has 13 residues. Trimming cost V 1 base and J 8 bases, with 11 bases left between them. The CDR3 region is CASSLGAGQEAFF. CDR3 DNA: TGTGCCAGCAGCTTAGGGGCAGGGCAGGAAGCTTTCTTT.